This TCR beta chain came from a study of technical replicates of blood from a handful of donors. Per germline, CDR1 MNHEY and CDR2 SVGAGI. The V and J ends lost 1 base and 3 bases respectively, with 6 bases between them. The CDR3 is 13 amino acids. Method: immunoSEQ multiplex PCR; TCRdb's copy keeps in-frame clones and lacks some. The table has some 87,000 clones, 95% to 98% seen once. Sequences were obtained from T cells isolated from PBMCs. The V call is TRBV6-5, the J call TRBJ1-1; D is perhaps TRBD1 (5 bases). The sequence was collected from a human donor in good health. CDR3 sequence (DNA): TGTGCCAGCAGTTACTTACAGGACACTGAAGCTTTCTTT. Translated, it gives CASSYLQDTEAFF.